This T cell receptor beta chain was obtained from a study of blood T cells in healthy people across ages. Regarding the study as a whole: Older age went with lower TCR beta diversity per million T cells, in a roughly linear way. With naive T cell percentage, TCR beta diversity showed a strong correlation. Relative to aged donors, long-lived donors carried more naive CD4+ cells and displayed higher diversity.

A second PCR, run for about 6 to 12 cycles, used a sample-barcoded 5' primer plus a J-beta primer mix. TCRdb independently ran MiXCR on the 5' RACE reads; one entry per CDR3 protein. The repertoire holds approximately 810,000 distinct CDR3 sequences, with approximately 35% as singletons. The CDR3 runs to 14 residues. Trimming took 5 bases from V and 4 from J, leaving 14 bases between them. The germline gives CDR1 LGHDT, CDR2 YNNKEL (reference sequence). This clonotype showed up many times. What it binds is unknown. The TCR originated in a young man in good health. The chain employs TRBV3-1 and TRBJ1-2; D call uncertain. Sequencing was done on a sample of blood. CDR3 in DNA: TGTGCCAGCAGCTCCTACACCTTTGCCTATGGCTACACCTTC. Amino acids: CASSSYTFAYGYTF. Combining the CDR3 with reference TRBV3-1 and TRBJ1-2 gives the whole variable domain DTAVSQTPKYLVTQMGNDKSIKCEQNLGHDTMYWYKQDSKKFLKIMFSYNNKELIINETVPNRFSPKSPDKAHLNLHINSLELGDSAVYFCASSSYTFAYGYTFGSGTRLTVV.